Sequencing of this T cell receptor (beta chain) was carried out in a study of T cell repertoires in cytomegalovirus infection. The study's findings and limits: Cumulative frequency of public TCR beta families picked out carriers of CMV plus the relevant HLA.

In regard to this clonotype: What it binds is unknown.

V lost 3 bases, J lost 3 bases, and 11 bases lay in between. The CDR3 contains 14 residues. From germline, CDR1 is SGHNT and CDR2 YYREEE (reference sequence). TCRdb ran MiXCR on the reads and lists one entry per CDR3 protein. The sample has hundreds of thousands of distinct CDR3 sequences, roughly 16% seen once. The receptor was isolated from a human donor in good health (CMV status not recorded). Some clones in this sample may be carry-over from other donors' samples. The sample was PBMCs. The chain joins TRBV5-4 to TRBJ2-3; either TRBD1 or TRBD2 may fit D (5 bases each). The CDR3 DNA reads as TGTGCCAGCAGCTCCTTGGGGGAAACAGATACGCAGTATTTT. Residues: CASSSLGETDTQYF.